The clone carrying this T cell receptor beta chain has only one observation. This entry is derived from a study of blood T cell repertoires in COVID-19. Generated by immunoSEQ multiplex PCR, the TCRdb table keeps only in-frame clones and is missing some. This table holds 150,000 to 200,000 clones, under 85% found once. CDR1 is MDHEN and CDR2 is SYDVKM in the germline V gene. CDR3 size: 13 residues. The V end was cut by 2 bases, the J end by 2 bases, with 4 bases between. Sequenced: peripheral blood. This TCR came from a man aged 65 to 85 with acute or convalescent COVID-19. This chain uses TRBV28 with TRBJ1-5; D gene ambiguous. CDR3 in amino acids: CASSLQGNQPQHF. For the CDR3, the DNA is TGTGCCAGCAGTTTACAGGGCAATCAGCCCCAGCATTTT.